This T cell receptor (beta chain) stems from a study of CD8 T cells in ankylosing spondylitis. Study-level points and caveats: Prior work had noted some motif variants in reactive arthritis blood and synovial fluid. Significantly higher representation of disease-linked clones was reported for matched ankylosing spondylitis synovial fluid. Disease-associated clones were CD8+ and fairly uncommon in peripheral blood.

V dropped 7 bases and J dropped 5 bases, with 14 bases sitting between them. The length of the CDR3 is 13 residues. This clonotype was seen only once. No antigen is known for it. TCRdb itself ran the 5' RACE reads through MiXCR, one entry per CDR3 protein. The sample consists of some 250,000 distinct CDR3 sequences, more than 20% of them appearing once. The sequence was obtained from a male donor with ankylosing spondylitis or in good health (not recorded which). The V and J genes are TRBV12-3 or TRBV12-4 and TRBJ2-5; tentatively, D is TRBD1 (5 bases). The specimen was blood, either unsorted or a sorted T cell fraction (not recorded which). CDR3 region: CASTKDTAETQYF. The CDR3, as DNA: TGTGCCAGCACCAAGGACACGGCGGAGACCCAGTACTTC.